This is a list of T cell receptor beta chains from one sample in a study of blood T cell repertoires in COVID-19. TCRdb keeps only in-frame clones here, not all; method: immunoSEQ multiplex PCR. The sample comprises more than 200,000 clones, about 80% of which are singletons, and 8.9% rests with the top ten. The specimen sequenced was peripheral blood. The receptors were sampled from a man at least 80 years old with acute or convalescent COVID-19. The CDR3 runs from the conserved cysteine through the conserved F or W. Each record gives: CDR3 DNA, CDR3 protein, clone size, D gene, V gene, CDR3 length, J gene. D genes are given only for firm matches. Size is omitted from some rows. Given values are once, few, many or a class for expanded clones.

CDR3nt: TGCGCCAGCAGCCGAGGGACAGGGGACTCCAGCAATCAGCCCCAGCATTTT; CDR3aa: CASSRGTGDSSNQPQHF; abundance: NA; d_gene: TRBD1; v_gene: TRBV4-1; len: 17; j_gene: TRBJ1-5
CDR3nt: TGTGCCAGCAGTTCCACAGGGATCTCTGGGGCCAACGTCCTGACTTTC; CDR3aa: CASSSTGISGANVLTF; abundance: NA; d_gene: NA; v_gene: TRBV6-6; len: 16; j_gene: TRBJ2-6
CDR3nt: TGTGCCAGTAGTCCAGGGAACTATGGCTACACCTTC; CDR3aa: CASSPGNYGYTF; abundance: NA; d_gene: NA; v_gene: TRBV19; len: 12; j_gene: TRBJ1-2
CDR3nt: TGTGCCACCAGTGACCCGACAGGGGCCTGCAATCAGCCCCAGCATTTT; CDR3aa: CATSDPTGACNQPQHF; abundance: once; d_gene: TRBD1; v_gene: TRBV24-1; len: 16; j_gene: TRBJ1-5
CDR3nt: TGTGCCAGCAGGAGATCAGGGCAGGTAGATACGCAGTATTTT; CDR3aa: CASRRSGQVDTQYF; abundance: few; d_gene: NA; v_gene: TRBV27; len: 14; j_gene: TRBJ2-3
CDR3nt: TGTGCCAGCAGCTTCGGACGGGGGGGACAAGAGACCCAGTACTTC; CDR3aa: CASSFGRGGQETQYF; abundance: NA; d_gene: TRBD2; v_gene: TRBV5-4; len: 15; j_gene: TRBJ2-5
CDR3nt: TGCGCCAGCAGCCGGGGACTAGCGGACCTCCAAGAGACCCAGTACTTC; CDR3aa: CASSRGLADLQETQYF; abundance: NA; d_gene: TRBD2; v_gene: TRBV5-1; len: 16; j_gene: TRBJ2-5
CDR3nt: TGTGCCAGTAGTACCAACAGCCCCGGGACAGGGGGCTACGAGCAGTACTTC; CDR3aa: CASSTNSPGTGGYEQYF; abundance: NA; d_gene: TRBD1; v_gene: TRBV19; len: 17; j_gene: TRBJ2-7
CDR3nt: TGCGCCAGCGAGCATCACTCCTGGGACAGGAGCACCTATAGCAATCAGCCCCAGCATTTT; CDR3aa: CASEHHSWDRSTYSNQPQHF; abundance: NA; d_gene: TRBD1; v_gene: TRBV5-1; len: 20; j_gene: TRBJ1-5
CDR3nt: TGCGCCAGCAGCTTGGAAGGGACTGCCTATCAGCCCCAGCATTTT; CDR3aa: CASSLEGTAYQPQHF; abundance: NA; d_gene: NA; v_gene: TRBV5-1; len: 15; j_gene: TRBJ1-5
CDR3nt: TGTGCCAGCAGTTTGGAGGGGGCGGACATTCAGTACTTC; CDR3aa: CASSLEGADIQYF; abundance: NA; d_gene: NA; v_gene: TRBV28; len: 13; j_gene: TRBJ2-4
CDR3nt: TGTGCCAGTAGGCTGGGACAGACTTACAATGAAAAACTGTTTTTT; CDR3aa: CASRLGQTYNEKLFF; abundance: few; d_gene: TRBD1; v_gene: TRBV19; len: 15; j_gene: TRBJ1-4
CDR3nt: TGTGCCAGCATTCATGGGGGACAGAGGGGATCACCCCTCCACTTT; CDR3aa: CASIHGGQRGSPLHF; abundance: NA; d_gene: TRBD1; v_gene: TRBV6-6; len: 15; j_gene: TRBJ1-6
CDR3nt: TGTGCCAGCAGCTCTCGGGCAGGGCCACTATCTAACACCGGGGAGCTGTTTTTT; CDR3aa: CASSSRAGPLSNTGELFF; abundance: NA; d_gene: NA; v_gene: TRBV7-2; len: 18; j_gene: TRBJ2-2
CDR3nt: TGTGCCAGCAGCCAAGTAGGAGGGAATTCACCCCTCCACTTT; CDR3aa: CASSQVGGNSPLHF; abundance: NA; d_gene: NA; v_gene: TRBV3-1/TRBV3-2; len: 14; j_gene: TRBJ1-6
CDR3nt: TGTGCCAGCAGCTTTGGCTTATCGGGACTTAGCAATCAGCCCCAGCATTTT; CDR3aa: CASSFGLSGLSNQPQHF; abundance: NA; d_gene: NA; v_gene: TRBV28; len: 17; j_gene: TRBJ1-5
CDR3nt: TGTGCCAGTAGTACGACTTTAGTTGGCCTCCACTACGAGCAGTACTTC; CDR3aa: CASSTTLVGLHYEQYF; abundance: few; d_gene: NA; v_gene: TRBV19; len: 16; j_gene: TRBJ2-7
CDR3nt: TGTGCCAGCAGGCGGGGGGAATACAATGAGCAGTTCTTC; CDR3aa: CASRRGEYNEQFF; abundance: few; d_gene: TRBD2; v_gene: TRBV2; len: 13; j_gene: TRBJ2-1
CDR3nt: TGTGCCAGCAGTCTTGGACAGGGACCTAACTATGGCTACACCTTC; CDR3aa: CASSLGQGPNYGYTF; abundance: few; d_gene: TRBD1; v_gene: TRBV7-6; len: 15; j_gene: TRBJ1-2
CDR3nt: TGTGCCAGCAGCTTTGGTGGCGGGGGTCGCCACGAGCAGTACTTC; CDR3aa: CASSFGGGGRHEQYF; abundance: few; d_gene: TRBD2; v_gene: TRBV5-5; len: 15; j_gene: TRBJ2-7
CDR3nt: TGTGCCAGCAGACCTCTATACGGGTCCCAAGAGACCCAGTACTTC; CDR3aa: CASRPLYGSQETQYF; abundance: few; d_gene: NA; v_gene: TRBV5-5; len: 15; j_gene: TRBJ2-5
CDR3nt: TGTGCCAGCAGCCAAGATAGAGTGAACACTGAAGCTTTCTTT; CDR3aa: CASSQDRVNTEAFF; abundance: once; d_gene: NA; v_gene: TRBV3-1/TRBV3-2; len: 14; j_gene: TRBJ1-1
CDR3nt: TGTGCCAGCAGCTTGACTCTAGAACCCAACGTCCTGACTTTC; CDR3aa: CASSLTLEPNVLTF; abundance: NA; d_gene: NA; v_gene: TRBV5-5; len: 14; j_gene: TRBJ2-6
CDR3nt: TGTGCCAGCAGTATAACCTACGGGACAGGGAAGGTCTATGGCTACACCTTC; CDR3aa: CASSITYGTGKVYGYTF; abundance: NA; d_gene: TRBD1; v_gene: TRBV27; len: 17; j_gene: TRBJ1-2
CDR3nt: TGCGCCAGCGCGGGACAGGGTCTTAGCACAGATACGCAGTATTTT; CDR3aa: CASAGQGLSTDTQYF; abundance: NA; d_gene: TRBD1; v_gene: TRBV5-1; len: 15; j_gene: TRBJ2-3
CDR3nt: TGTGCCAGCAGCTTAGTAGTGACCAGGGCAGCTGGCTACACCTTC; CDR3aa: CASSLVVTRAAGYTF; abundance: few; d_gene: NA; v_gene: TRBV7-8; len: 15; j_gene: TRBJ1-2
CDR3nt: TGCGCCAGCAGCTTACCCGGGACAGGGGGAGAAAAACTGTTTTTT; CDR3aa: CASSLPGTGGEKLFF; abundance: NA; d_gene: TRBD1; v_gene: TRBV5-1; len: 15; j_gene: TRBJ1-4
CDR3nt: TGTGCCAGCAGTGATTCGGGACAGTCGAATCAGCCCCAGCATTTT; CDR3aa: CASSDSGQSNQPQHF; abundance: NA; d_gene: TRBD1; v_gene: TRBV2; len: 15; j_gene: TRBJ1-5
CDR3nt: TGTGCCAGCAGTTACGAGACCGGGTCACCCCTCCACTTT; CDR3aa: CASSYETGSPLHF; abundance: NA; d_gene: NA; v_gene: TRBV6-5; len: 13; j_gene: TRBJ1-6
CDR3nt: TGTGCCAGCAGCTTCCCGGGACTATCAACAGATACGCAGTATTTT; CDR3aa: CASSFPGLSTDTQYF; abundance: NA; d_gene: TRBD2; v_gene: TRBV7-2; len: 15; j_gene: TRBJ2-3
CDR3nt: TGTGCCAGCAGCTTCACCGGGACAGGGGGCGAGCAGTACTTC; CDR3aa: CASSFTGTGGEQYF; abundance: NA; d_gene: TRBD1; v_gene: TRBV5-6; len: 14; j_gene: TRBJ2-7
CDR3nt: TGTGCCAGCAGCCTTACAGGGTTAAACACTGAAGCTTTCTTT; CDR3aa: CASSLTGLNTEAFF; abundance: NA; d_gene: NA; v_gene: TRBV3-1/TRBV3-2; len: 14; j_gene: TRBJ1-1
CDR3nt: TGCGCCAGCAGCTCGGGACAGAAGAACACCGGGGAGCTGTTTTTT; CDR3aa: CASSSGQKNTGELFF; abundance: NA; d_gene: TRBD1; v_gene: TRBV5-1; len: 15; j_gene: TRBJ2-2
CDR3nt: TGTGCCAGCATGAGGGAGAACACTGAAGCTTTCTTT; CDR3aa: CASMRENTEAFF; abundance: NA; d_gene: NA; v_gene: TRBV3-1/TRBV3-2; len: 12; j_gene: TRBJ1-1
CDR3nt: TGTGCCACCAGTGAACCACCGGGACAGGGGGCAATGTATGAGCAGTTCTTC; CDR3aa: CATSEPPGQGAMYEQFF; abundance: NA; d_gene: TRBD1; v_gene: TRBV24-1; len: 17; j_gene: TRBJ2-1
CDR3nt: TGTGCCACCAGCAGAGATCGGGGGGAGACCCAGTACTTC; CDR3aa: CATSRDRGETQYF; abundance: NA; d_gene: NA; v_gene: TRBV15; len: 13; j_gene: TRBJ2-5
CDR3nt: TGTGCCAGCAGTTACTCGAGACAGGGGTTCCACGAGCAGTACTTC; CDR3aa: CASSYSRQGFHEQYF; abundance: NA; d_gene: TRBD1; v_gene: TRBV6-5; len: 15; j_gene: TRBJ2-7
CDR3nt: TGTGCCAGCGGACATCGGGACAGTAATTCACCCCTCCACTTT; CDR3aa: CASGHRDSNSPLHF; abundance: NA; d_gene: TRBD1; v_gene: TRBV2; len: 14; j_gene: TRBJ1-6
CDR3nt: TGCGCCAGCAGCCTGCTGCTGGGAGCAACTAATGAAAAACTGTTTTTT; CDR3aa: CASSLLLGATNEKLFF; abundance: once; d_gene: NA; v_gene: TRBV5-1; len: 16; j_gene: TRBJ1-4
CDR3nt: TGTGCCAGCAGAAAAGGGGGCTATAATTCACCCCTCCACTTT; CDR3aa: CASRKGGYNSPLHF; abundance: NA; d_gene: NA; v_gene: TRBV3-1/TRBV3-2; len: 14; j_gene: TRBJ1-6
CDR3nt: TGTGCCAGCAGCCCTCCGGGACACCTAAATAATTCACCCCTCCACTTT; CDR3aa: CASSPPGHLNNSPLHF; abundance: NA; d_gene: NA; v_gene: TRBV7-8; len: 16; j_gene: TRBJ1-6
CDR3nt: TGTGCCAGCAGTTTCCGGGGGGGCGGGTTGTACGAGCAGTACTTC; CDR3aa: CASSFRGGGLYEQYF; abundance: NA; d_gene: TRBD2; v_gene: TRBV27; len: 15; j_gene: TRBJ2-7
CDR3nt: TGTGCCAGCAGAACCGTGGACAGCTATAATTCACCCCTCCACTTT; CDR3aa: CASRTVDSYNSPLHF; abundance: once; d_gene: NA; v_gene: TRBV28; len: 15; j_gene: TRBJ1-6
CDR3nt: TGTGCCAGCTCACCTTCGATGCCGGGGAATTCACCCCTCCACTTT; CDR3aa: CASSPSMPGNSPLHF; abundance: NA; d_gene: NA; v_gene: TRBV18; len: 15; j_gene: TRBJ1-6
CDR3nt: TGCGCCAGCAGCTTGGGCCTCTTTAGCGGGGGCACAGATACGCAGTATTTT; CDR3aa: CASSLGLFSGGTDTQYF; abundance: NA; d_gene: TRBD2; v_gene: TRBV5-1; len: 17; j_gene: TRBJ2-3
CDR3nt: TGTGCCAGCAGCTTAGGCAGGGAACGGCGGAGCAATCAGCCCCAGCATTTT; CDR3aa: CASSLGRERRSNQPQHF; abundance: once; d_gene: NA; v_gene: TRBV7-9; len: 17; j_gene: TRBJ1-5
CDR3nt: TGTGCCAGTGCGCAAGTCCAGGGGATAAACACCATATATTTT; CDR3aa: CASAQVQGINTIYF; abundance: NA; d_gene: NA; v_gene: TRBV19; len: 14; j_gene: TRBJ1-3
CDR3nt: TGTGCCAGCTCGCTAGCTGGGCCCTACGAGCAGTACTTC; CDR3aa: CASSLAGPYEQYF; abundance: NA; d_gene: NA; v_gene: TRBV18; len: 13; j_gene: TRBJ2-7
CDR3nt: TGTGCCAGCTCTCTCCGGGACTCTTACACAGATACGCAGTATTTT; CDR3aa: CASSLRDSYTDTQYF; abundance: NA; d_gene: NA; v_gene: TRBV18; len: 15; j_gene: TRBJ2-3
CDR3nt: TGTGCCAGCAGCTTCCGACTAGCGGGAGCCCAAGAGACCCAGTACTTC; CDR3aa: CASSFRLAGAQETQYF; abundance: NA; d_gene: TRBD2; v_gene: TRBV5-6; len: 16; j_gene: TRBJ2-5
CDR3nt: TGTGCCAGCTCACCAGGGGACAGGGGCAATCAGCCCCAGCATTTT; CDR3aa: CASSPGDRGNQPQHF; abundance: few; d_gene: TRBD1; v_gene: TRBV18; len: 15; j_gene: TRBJ1-5
CDR3nt: TGTGCCACTTCACAGGGGGCGGCCTATGGCTACACCTTC; CDR3aa: CATSQGAAYGYTF; abundance: NA; d_gene: TRBD1; v_gene: TRBV24-1; len: 13; j_gene: TRBJ1-2
CDR3nt: TGTGCCACCAGTGATTTAACAGGGGATCAGCCCCAGCATTTT; CDR3aa: CATSDLTGDQPQHF; abundance: NA; d_gene: TRBD1; v_gene: TRBV24-1; len: 14; j_gene: TRBJ1-5
CDR3nt: TGTGCCAGCAGCCCAGCGAGGATGAACACTGAAGCTTTCTTT; CDR3aa: CASSPARMNTEAFF; abundance: NA; d_gene: NA; v_gene: TRBV6-2/TRBV6-3; len: 14; j_gene: TRBJ1-1
CDR3nt: TGTGCCAGCAGTCCGGGACAGAGCAATCAGCCCCAGCATTTT; CDR3aa: CASSPGQSNQPQHF; abundance: NA; d_gene: TRBD1; v_gene: TRBV6-5; len: 14; j_gene: TRBJ1-5
CDR3nt: TGTGCCAGCAGTTACGGGTTATGGGGCGGCGAGCAGTACTTC; CDR3aa: CASSYGLWGGEQYF; abundance: NA; d_gene: NA; v_gene: TRBV28; len: 14; j_gene: TRBJ2-7
CDR3nt: TGTGCCAGCAGTTTAGGAGGGATCGGCAATCAGCCCCAGCATTTT; CDR3aa: CASSLGGIGNQPQHF; abundance: few; d_gene: NA; v_gene: TRBV7-2; len: 15; j_gene: TRBJ1-5